This paragraph reports one T cell receptor beta chain. The antigen is undetermined. The sample belongs to a study of cytomegalovirus exposure and HLA in healthy donors. Study background: From about 200 million T cells, an earlier analysis saw roughly 120 million unique TCR beta sequences. Roughly 80 million unique TCRs from HLA-typed donors made up an early data release.

Study-level findings and limits: Later, an analysis showed that TCR beta chains associated with HLA were more clonally expanded than others that were equally common. Later, TCR association rates were found to vary by HLA locus, highest for DRB1 and lowest for HLA-C.

CDR3 length equals 15 residues. Germline V gene sequence: CDR1 SGHNT, CDR2 YYREEE (reference sequence). After removal of 5 bases from V and 1 base from J, the junction contained 7 bases not matched to a gene. PCR amplification relied on 60 Vbeta primers (plus 13 Jbeta primers). Method: immunoSEQ multiplex PCR; TCRdb's copy keeps in-frame clones and lacks some. In the table there are over 150,000 clones, just over 75% of which are singletons. This sequence joins TRBV5-4 and TRBJ2-5; 8 positions match TRBD1. This TCR derives from a woman in her sixties in good health and CMV-seropositive. Sequencing was done on a sample of PBMCs. CDR3 in amino acids: CASRAGTGVQETQYF. The CDR3 nucleotides are TGTGCCAGCAGAGCCGGGACAGGAGTCCAAGAGACCCAGTACTTC. The full variable domain, rest sourced from reference TRBV5-4 and TRBJ2-5, is ETGVTQSPTHLIKTRGQQVTLRCSSQSGHNTVSWYQQALGQGPQFIFQYYREEENGRGNFPPRFSGLQFPNYSSELNVNALELDDSALYLCASRAGTGVQETQYFGPGTRLLVL.